The clone carrying this T cell receptor (beta chain) was recorded at least ten times. The source of the sample is a study of CD8+CD57+ T cells in acquired aplastic anemia. Study overall: When averaged, DNA from sorted CD4+ and CD8+ cells came to approximately 3.2 ug.

CDR3 and TCR beta VDJ profiling relied on genomic DNA as the template. TCRdb fed the reads into MiXCR, producing one record per CDR3 protein. The sample gives around 200,000 distinct CDR3 sequences, around half of which show up once; about 1.8% is in the top ten. Sequencing was done on patients that had shown CD8+CD57+ cell expansion by flow cytometry. The enrolled patients all had severe acquired aplastic anemia. V lost 3 bases, J lost 1 base, and 6 bases stayed unmatched. CDR3 length: 16 amino acids. Germline V gene data show CDR1 as SEHNR and CDR2 as FQNEAQ (reference sequence). Sequencing was carried out using sorted CD4+, CD8+, or CD8+CD57+ T cells (not recorded which) from PBMCs. This chain joins TRBV7-9 and TRBJ1-5; 7 positions agree with TRBD1. This clonotype originated in a human donor with aplastic anemia. CDR3 DNA: TGTGCCAGCAGCTTCTACGGGACAGCCAGCAATCAGCCCCAGCATTTT. It specifies CASSFYGTASNQPQHF.